This T cell receptor (beta chain) was sequenced in a study of T cells in Graves' hyperthyroidism and ophthalmopathy. The CDR3 extends over 15 amino acids. Between the trimmed V and J ends, which lost 6 bases and 5 bases, there was a span of 16 bases. Germline V gene sequence: CDR1 ENHRY, CDR2 SYGVKD. Amplified TCR beta CDR3 regions came from RNA transcripts. The primer set for the first-round RT-PCR of the TCR CDR3 was HTBI. MiXCR, run by TCRdb on the multiplex PCR reads, gives a single entry per CDR3 protein. Of 530,000 or so distinct CDR3 sequences listed, roughly 18% are singletons. This clonotype was seen repeatedly, ten times or more. Its antigen is still unknown. More than 8.5 ml of fresh peripheral blood supplied the PBMCs. Study-wide results and limits: In blood, most of the thyroid clonotypes expanded above 0.001 were also present. A 13 V-J signature model discriminated ophthalmopathy versus stable hyperthyroidism.

The rearrangement links TRBV10-3 to TRBJ1-4; TRBD1 might be the D (6 bases). Sequencing was done on a sample of blood. This TCR was recovered from a woman between 18 and 29 years old with Graves' ophthalmopathy. The CDR3 spells CAIRNKTGLNEKLFF. The CDR3 coding sequence is TGTGCCATCAGGAATAAGACAGGACTAAATGAAAAACTGTTTTTT.